Frequency places the clone carrying this T cell receptor beta chain as medium-sized (0.01 to 0.1%). Its antigen is not known. One tube held mixed TRB-A and TRB-B primer pools for touch-down PCR. After re-calling the multiplex PCR reads, TCRdb lists one entry per CDR3 protein, DNA absent. Its clone listing holds approximately 4,800 distinct CDR3 sequences. This specimen comes from a study of T cell clusters in autoimmune cytopenias. Notes on the study in general: TRB repertoire shifts in secondary cytopenia and chronic lymphocytic leukemia mostly reflected lymphoma, not autoimmunity.

The CDR3 spans 14 residues. Some 39,000 genome equivalents of blood DNA were amplified for TRB. Sample: peripheral blood. The rearrangement uses TRBV12-3 or TRBV12-4 and TRBJ2-5; checking the TCRdb D call of TRBD1 is not possible without DNA. This clonotype originated in a human donor with an autoimmune cytopenia or autoimmune hepatitis (not recorded which). The CDR3 is CASSPGGDQETQYF.